Listed below are T cell receptor beta chains from one sample, sequenced in a study of a mutant IDH1 vaccine in newly diagnosed glioma. Libraries were prepared by immunoSEQ multiplex PCR; TCRdb keeps only in-frame clonotypes and omits some of them. The data contain roughly 86,000 clones, over 75% of them singletons. This specimen consisted of PBMCs, obtained from a glioma patient treated with radiotherapy, temozolomide or both. These receptors originate from a man aged 40-49 years with glioma. Both conserved end residues are part of each CDR3. The D gene is left open where the match is weak. Size values are once, few and many counts, or a class for expanded clones, and some rows have none.

abundance	v_gene	d_gene	j_gene	CDR3nt	CDR3aa
few	TRBV19	.	TRBJ1-5	TGTGCCAGTACCTATGACGGAGCCTTAAATCAGCCCCAGCATTTT	CASTYDGALNQPQHF
few	TRBV15	TRBD2	TRBJ2-1	TGTGCCACCAGCAGACCCGGGACTAGCGCCCACAATGAGCAGTTCTTC	CATSRPGTSAHNEQFF
.	TRBV10-2	.	TRBJ2-1	TGCGCCAGCTTATTAGCACTTGGTTCGGGGGCTGAGCAGTTCTTC	CASLLALGSGAEQFF
few	TRBV29-1	.	TRBJ2-7	TGCAGCGTTGTGGGTAGTGGCAGGGGCTCCTACGAGCAGTACTTC	CSVVGSGRGSYEQYF
.	TRBV6-6	TRBD2	TRBJ2-1	TGTGCCAGCACACTAGCGGGGGGGCCGACCTACAATGAGCAGTTCTTC	CASTLAGGPTYNEQFF
.	TRBV6-1	.	TRBJ2-2	TGTGCCAGCAGTGAAGCCGCCTGGGAGGAAGGGGAATCCGGGGAGCTGTTTTTT	CASSEAAWEEGESGELFF
once	TRBV28	.	TRBJ2-7	TGTGCCAGCAGTTTATTCGGCAATGAGCAGTACTTC	CASSLFGNEQYF
.	TRBV21-1	.	TRBJ2-1	TGTGCCAGCAGCAAAGGGGAGGCCTGCAACTCCTACAATGAGCAGTTCTTC	CASSKGEACNSYNEQFF
.	TRBV6-1	.	TRBJ2-6	TGTGCCAGCAGATCAGGCGGTGGGGCCAACGTCCTGACTTTC	CASRSGGGANVLTF
.	TRBV9	TRBD1	TRBJ2-1	TGTGCCAGCAGCCGCGGGACAGGGATCAACAATGAGCAGTTCTTC	CASSRGTGINNEQFF
.	TRBV4-2	.	TRBJ2-7	TGTGCCAGCAGCCAAGATGCCCTGTCCAGATCCTACGAGCAGTACTTC	CASSQDALSRSYEQYF
.	TRBV6-4	.	TRBJ2-1	TGTGCCAGCAGTGCGGACGAGAACAATGAGCAGTTCTTC	CASSADENNEQFF
.	TRBV6-6	.	TRBJ2-5	TGTGCCAGCAGCCTTCTCCTACAGAGCCCCCAAGAGACCCAGTACTTC	CASSLLLQSPQETQYF
.	TRBV27	.	TRBJ2-7	TGTGCCAGCAGTTCGACAGGACCCTACGAGCAGTACTTC	CASSSTGPYEQYF
.	TRBV19	TRBD1	TRBJ2-5	TGTGCCAGTAGTATCCAGACAGGGCCAGAGACCCAGTACTTC	CASSIQTGPETQYF
.	TRBV9	.	TRBJ2-3	TGTGCCAGCAGCGTAGAGGCAGGCACAGATACGCAGTATTTT	CASSVEAGTDTQYF
.	TRBV7-2	TRBD1	TRBJ1-2	TGTGCCAGCAGCTTAGACAGGGGATATGGCTACACCTTC	CASSLDRGYGYTF
.	TRBV7-9	.	TRBJ2-7	TGTGCCAGCAGTTCTTTCGGAGTCTACGAGCAGTACTTC	CASSSFGVYEQYF
.	TRBV15	TRBD1	TRBJ2-7	TGTGCCACCAGCAACCCAGGACAGGGCAAAGATTACGAGCAGTACTTC	CATSNPGQGKDYEQYF
once	TRBV9	.	TRBJ1-2	TGTGCCAGCAGCGTAGGGGTCAAAACAGGGTGGGCGCGTGGCTACACCTTC	CASSVGVKTGWARGYTF
few	TRBV7-9	.	TRBJ2-7	TGTGCCAGCAGCTTTTTAATTTACGAGCAGTACTTC	CASSFLIYEQYF
.	TRBV9	TRBD2	TRBJ2-5	TGTGCCAGCAGCGTACAAGCGGGAAGGAGGGAGACCCAGTACTTC	CASSVQAGRRETQYF
.	TRBV6-6	.	TRBJ2-1	TGTGCCAGCACCCTTTTAGCGAATCCCTACAATGAGCAGTTCTTC	CASTLLANPYNEQFF
.	TRBV9	.	TRBJ2-5	TGTGCCAGCAGCGCCTCTTGGGTGGGGGTAGGAGAGACCCAGTACTTC	CASSASWVGVGETQYF
once	TRBV5-6	TRBD1	TRBJ2-4	TGTGCCAGCAGCCCGAGGGGGCTAGCCAAAAACATTCAGTACTTC	CASSPRGLAKNIQYF
.	TRBV19	.	TRBJ2-7	TGTGCCAGTAGTGACAGGCCTGCCTACGAGCAGTACTTC	CASSDRPAYEQYF
.	TRBV5-4	.	TRBJ2-7	TGTGCCAGCAGCTTGGGCTACGAGCAGTACTTC	CASSLGYEQYF
.	TRBV27	.	TRBJ2-7	TGTGCCAGCAGTTCGAGAGGGGGGAGCTCCTACGAGCAGTACTTC	CASSSRGGSSYEQYF
few	TRBV27	TRBD1	TRBJ1-2	TGTGCCAGCAGTTTACGACAGGGGTATGGCTACACCTTC	CASSLRQGYGYTF
.	TRBV5-4	.	TRBJ2-5	TGTGCCAGCAGCTCGCACAGTGATTACCAAGAGACCCAGTACTTC	CASSSHSDYQETQYF
.	TRBV9	.	TRBJ2-3	TGTGCCAGCAGCCGTTACACAGATACGCAGTATTTT	CASSRYTDTQYF
.	TRBV21-1	.	TRBJ2-3	TGTGCCAGCAGCAAAGCGCGCACAGGGTTAGAAGATACGCAGTATTTT	CASSKARTGLEDTQYF
.	TRBV2	TRBD2	TRBJ2-7	TGTGCCAGCAGTGAACTAGCGGGGGGGTCCTACGGGCAGTACTTC	CASSELAGGSYGQYF
.	TRBV11-2	.	TRBJ1-2	TGTGCCAGCAGCTTTGGAATTCAAAACTATGGCTACACCTTC	CASSFGIQNYGYTF
.	TRBV10-3	.	TRBJ2-1	TGTGCCATCAGTGAGCAGGGAAGTTCCTACAATGAGCAGTTCTTC	CAISEQGSSYNEQFF
.	TRBV6-6	TRBD1	TRBJ1-1	TGTGCCAGCAGTTATTATCAGGGGGCGGTGGCTTTCTTT	CASSYYQGAVAFF
.	TRBV5-4	TRBD2	TRBJ2-7	TGTGCCAGCAGCCGGACTAGCGGGAGGTTTTACGAGCAGTACTTC	CASSRTSGRFYEQYF
.	TRBV9	.	TRBJ2-1	TGTGCCAGCAGCGGTCTCTATGGCAATGAGCAGTTCTTC	CASSGLYGNEQFF
.	TRBV2	.	TRBJ2-5	TGTGCCAGCAGTGAAGCCCGGGGGCTTCAAGAGACCCAGTACTTC	CASSEARGLQETQYF
many	TRBV25-1	.	TRBJ1-4	TGTGCCAGCAGTGAATTTAGAGGAGAGGGTAATGAAAAACTGTTTTTT	CASSEFRGEGNEKLFF
.	TRBV9	TRBD1	TRBJ2-3	TGTGCCAGCAGCGTAGACCCCGGGACAGGGGTTGGAAGCACAGATACGCAGTATTTT	CASSVDPGTGVGSTDTQYF
.	TRBV10-2	TRBD2	TRBJ2-3	TGCGCCAGCAGTGAATCGACTAGCGGGAGGGCGAGCACAGATACGCAGTATTTT	CASSESTSGRASTDTQYF
.	TRBV19	TRBD1	TRBJ1-2	TGTGCCAGTACTGACAGGGACTATGGCTACACCTTC	CASTDRDYGYTF
.	TRBV5-4	.	TRBJ2-7	TGTGCCAGCAGCTTGGATAGGGAGCGGGCCTACGAGCAGTACTTC	CASSLDRERAYEQYF
.	TRBV5-6	.	TRBJ2-2	TGTGCCAGCAGCTTGACCCCGGGCACCGGGGAGCTGTTTTTT	CASSLTPGTGELFF
.	TRBV28	TRBD1	TRBJ1-5	TGTGCCAGCAGTTTAGCAGGGGGCGGCAATCAGCCCCAGCATTTT	CASSLAGGGNQPQHF
.	TRBV5-4	TRBD2	TRBJ2-1	TGTGCCAGCAGGCCGGGACTACCAAAGTCCTACAATGAGCAGTTCTTC	CASRPGLPKSYNEQFF
.	TRBV4-2	.	TRBJ2-5	TGTGCCAGCAGCCAAGTGCCTAGCGATGGGGGGGAGACCCAGTACTTC	CASSQVPSDGGETQYF
.	TRBV5-6	.	TRBJ2-2	TGTGCCAGCAGCTTAATTGGGTCGTCGGGGGAGCTGTTTTTT	CASSLIGSSGELFF
.	TRBV7-8	TRBD2	TRBJ2-7	TGTGCCAGCAGCCTCCGGACTAGCGGGGGCATCCACGAGCAGTACTTC	CASSLRTSGGIHEQYF
.	TRBV6-5	TRBD2	TRBJ2-7	TGTGCCAGCAGTTACTCAGCCAGCGGGAGAACTTACGAGCAGTACTTC	CASSYSASGRTYEQYF
.	TRBV15	.	TRBJ2-2	TGTGCCACCAGCAGAGATCGGCTCTTCGTTATTAACACCGGGGAGCTGTTTTTT	CATSRDRLFVINTGELFF